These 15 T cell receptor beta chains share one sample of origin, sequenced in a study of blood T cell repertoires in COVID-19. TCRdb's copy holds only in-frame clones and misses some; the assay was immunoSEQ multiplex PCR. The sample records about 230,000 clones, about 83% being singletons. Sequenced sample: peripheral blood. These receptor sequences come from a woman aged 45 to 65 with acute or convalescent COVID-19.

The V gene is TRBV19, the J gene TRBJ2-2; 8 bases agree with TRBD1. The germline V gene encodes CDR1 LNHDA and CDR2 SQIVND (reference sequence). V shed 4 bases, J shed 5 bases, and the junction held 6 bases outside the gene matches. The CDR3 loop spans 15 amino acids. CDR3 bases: TGTGCCAGTAGTACAGGACAGGGCCGGACCGGGGAGCTGTTTTTT. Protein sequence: CASSTGQGRTGELFF.

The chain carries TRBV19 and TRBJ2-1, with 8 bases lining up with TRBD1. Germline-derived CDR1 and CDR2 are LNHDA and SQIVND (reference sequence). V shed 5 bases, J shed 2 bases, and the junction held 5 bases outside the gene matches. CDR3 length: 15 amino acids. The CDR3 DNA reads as TGTGCCAGTAGTGTGGACAGGGTGGCCTACAATGAGCAGTTCTTC. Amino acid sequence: CASSVDRVAYNEQFF.

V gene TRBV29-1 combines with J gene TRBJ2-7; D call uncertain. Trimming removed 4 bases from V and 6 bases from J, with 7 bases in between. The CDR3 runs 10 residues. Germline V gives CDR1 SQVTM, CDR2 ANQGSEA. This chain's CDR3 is CSVASCEQYF. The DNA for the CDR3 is TGCAGCGTTGCTTCGTGCGAGCAGTACTTC.

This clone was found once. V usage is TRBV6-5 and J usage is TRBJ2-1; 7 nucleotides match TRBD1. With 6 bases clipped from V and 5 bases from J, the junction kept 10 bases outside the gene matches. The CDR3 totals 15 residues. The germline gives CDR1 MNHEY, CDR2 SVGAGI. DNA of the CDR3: TGTGCCAGCAGGGGATCGGGACAGACTAACAATGAGCAGTTCTTC. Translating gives CASRGSGQTNNEQFF.

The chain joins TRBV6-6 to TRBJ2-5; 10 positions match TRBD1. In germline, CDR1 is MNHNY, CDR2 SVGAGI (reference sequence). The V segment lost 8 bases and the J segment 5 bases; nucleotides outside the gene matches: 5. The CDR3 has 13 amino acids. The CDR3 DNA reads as TGTGCCAGCGGACAGGGGGGTTATGAGACCCAGTACTTC. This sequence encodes CASGQGGYETQYF.

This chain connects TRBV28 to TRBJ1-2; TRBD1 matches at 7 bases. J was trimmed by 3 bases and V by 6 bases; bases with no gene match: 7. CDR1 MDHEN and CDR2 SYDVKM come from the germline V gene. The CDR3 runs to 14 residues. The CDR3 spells CASSSGGTDYGYTF. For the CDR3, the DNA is TGTGCCAGCAGCTCAGGCGGGACAGACTATGGCTACACCTTC.

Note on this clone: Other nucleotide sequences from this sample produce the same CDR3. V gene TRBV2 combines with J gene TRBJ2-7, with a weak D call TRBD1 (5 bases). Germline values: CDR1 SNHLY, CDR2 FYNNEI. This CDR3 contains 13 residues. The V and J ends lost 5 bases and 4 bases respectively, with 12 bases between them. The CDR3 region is CASSPDRGYEQYF. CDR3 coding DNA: TGTGCCAGCAGTCCGGATAGGGGATACGAGCAGTACTTC.

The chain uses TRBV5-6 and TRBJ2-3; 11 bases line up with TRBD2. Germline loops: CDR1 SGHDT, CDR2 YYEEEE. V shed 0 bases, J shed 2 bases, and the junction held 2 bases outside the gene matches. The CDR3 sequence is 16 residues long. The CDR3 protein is CASSLGLAGPTDTQYF. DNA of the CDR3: TGTGCCAGCAGCTTGGGACTAGCGGGGCCCACAGATACGCAGTATTTT.

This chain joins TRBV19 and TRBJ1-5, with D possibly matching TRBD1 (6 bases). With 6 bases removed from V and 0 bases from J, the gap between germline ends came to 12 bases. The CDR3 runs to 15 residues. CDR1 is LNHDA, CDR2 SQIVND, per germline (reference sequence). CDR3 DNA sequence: TGTGCCAGTAGCAAACAGGGATATAGCAATCAGCCCCAGCATTTT. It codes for CASSKQGYSNQPQHF. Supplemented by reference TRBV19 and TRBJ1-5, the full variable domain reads DGGITQSPKYLFRKEGQNVTLSCEQNLNHDAMYWYRQDPGQGLRLIYYSQIVNDFQKGDIAEGYSVSREKKESFPLTVTSAQKNPTAFYLCASSKQGYSNQPQHFGDGTRLSIL.

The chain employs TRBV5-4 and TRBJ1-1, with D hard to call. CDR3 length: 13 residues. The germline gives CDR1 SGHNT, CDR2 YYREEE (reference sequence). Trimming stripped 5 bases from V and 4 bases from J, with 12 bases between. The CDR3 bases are TGTGCCAGCAGTCTGGAGGGTGCCACTGAAGCTTTCTTT. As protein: CASSLEGATEAFF.

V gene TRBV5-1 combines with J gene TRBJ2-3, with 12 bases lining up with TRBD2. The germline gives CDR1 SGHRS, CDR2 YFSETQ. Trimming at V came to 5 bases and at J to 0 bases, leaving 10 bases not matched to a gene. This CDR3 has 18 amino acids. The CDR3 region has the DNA TGCGCCAGCAGTCGCCCTAGCGGGGGGGGTTTCAGCACAGATACGCAGTATTTT. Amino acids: CASSRPSGGGFSTDTQYF.

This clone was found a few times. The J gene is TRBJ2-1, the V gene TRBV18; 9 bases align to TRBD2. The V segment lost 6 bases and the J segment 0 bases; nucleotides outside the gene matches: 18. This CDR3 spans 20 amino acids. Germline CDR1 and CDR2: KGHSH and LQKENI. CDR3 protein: CASSSRGMRGGQSSYNEQFF. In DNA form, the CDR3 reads TGTGCCAGCTCGTCTCGAGGGATGCGGGGGGGACAGAGCTCCTACAATGAGCAGTTCTTC.

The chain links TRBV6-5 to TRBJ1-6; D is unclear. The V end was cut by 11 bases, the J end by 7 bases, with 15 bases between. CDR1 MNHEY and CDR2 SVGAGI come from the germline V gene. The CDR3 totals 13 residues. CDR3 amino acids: CASRISGNSPLHF. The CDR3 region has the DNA TGTGCCTCGAGGATTTCCGGGAATTCACCCCTCCACTTT.

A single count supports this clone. DNA for the CDR3: TGTGCCAGCACTCTCCCGACGGGTTCTACCTACGAGCAGTACTTC. Translating it yields CASTLPTGSTYEQYF. The V call is TRBV28, the J call TRBJ2-7; D not certain. The germline V and J ends were trimmed by 7 bases and 2 bases, with 18 bases remaining between them. The CDR3 consists of 15 residues. Per germline, CDR1 MDHEN and CDR2 SYDVKM.

The CDR3 loop reads CASSTGQGGEKLFF. The DNA for the CDR3 is TGTGCCAGCAGCACGGGACAGGGGGGCGAAAAACTGTTTTTT. The J gene is TRBJ1-4, the V gene TRBV7-9; the match to TRBD1 covers 11 bases. Germline V gives CDR1 SEHNR, CDR2 FQNEAQ (reference sequence). V was pared by 5 bases and J by 8 bases, with 4 bases of the junction left unmatched. This CDR3 is 14 amino acids long.